This T cell receptor (beta chain) was identified during a study of CD8 T cells in Susac syndrome. Study-level background: Active disease was present in more than five of the sequenced Susac syndrome patients, and remission in fewer than 10.

Random hexamers served to reverse transcribe roughly 0.5 to 1 ug RNA. TCRdb re-derived calls from the immunoSEQ multiplex PCR reads in MiXCR, one entry per CDR3 protein. The table records about 130,000 distinct CDR3 sequences, approximately 95% of them present only once. Sequencing of TCR beta was undertaken in CD8+ and CD4+ T cells derived from blood. The receptor was derived from a human donor with Susac syndrome. The sample was CD8+ T cells from PBMCs.

The CDR3 bases are TGTGCCAGCAGTGGGCGGCGAACAGGGCCGACAACAGATACGCAGTATTTT. Protein sequence: CASSGRRTGPTTDTQYF. V is TRBV12-3 or TRBV12-4 and J is TRBJ2-3, with D tentatively TRBD1 (6 bases). Trimming took off 5 bases at V and 3 bases at J, with 21 bases between the two ends. This CDR3 is built from 17 residues.